The clone carrying this T cell receptor beta chain is large by share. Live CD3+CD8+TCRalphabeta+ cells were sorted into four subsets by PD-1 and/or TIGIT. These data belong to a study of circulating CD8 cells and anti-PD-1 response in melanoma. The QIAseq Immune Repertoire TCR panel built the libraries from roughly 15 ng of total RNA. TCRdb re-called the reads through MiXCR, storing one row per CDR3 protein. The sample has about 800 distinct CDR3 sequences, approximately 7% seen once. Deletions cut 5 bases from V and 4 bases from J, with 15 bases between. Germline CDR1 reads SEHNR; CDR2 reads FQNEAQ (reference sequence). This CDR3 comprises 14 residues.

The sequencing here drew on CD8+ T cells from PBMCs, taken at baseline or after one month of anti-PD-1 therapy (not recorded which). The clonotype was recovered from a human donor with melanoma. The rearrangement links TRBV7-9 to TRBJ2-7; either TRBD1 or TRBD2 may fit D (5 bases each). The CDR3 region is CASSEGLEGYEQYF. CDR3 DNA sequence: TGTGCCAGCAGCGAGGGGCTTGAGGGATACGAGCAGTACTTC.